The clone carrying this T cell receptor (beta chain) was detected ten times or more. Antigen unknown. CDR3 length: 14 amino acids. V was cut by 1 base and J by 4 bases, with 7 bases left in between. With no exceptions, donors were healthy Caucasians. Template switching created a universal primer site, and the cDNA included unique molecular identifiers. MiXCR, run by TCRdb on the 5' RACE reads, gives a single entry per CDR3 protein. The top ten hold 0.98% of the sample, which has hundreds of thousands of distinct CDR3 sequences, roughly 8% seen once. This sample is part of a study of identical twins. Findings and limits, study-wide: Invariant cells of the MAIT and iNKT types might have partly distorted the zero-insertion analyses.

The sample also formed part of further work on yellow fever vaccine responses in identical twins. This second study says: Reportedly, the response of twins' T cells to the vaccine seemed partly convergent, partly personalized.

The source material was PBMCs. The receptor comes from a woman in her late teens or twenties in good health. V and J are TRBV12-3 or TRBV12-4 and TRBJ2-2; the D gene is possibly TRBD1 (5 bases). CDR3 sequence (DNA): TGTGCCAGCAGTTTAGGACAGATCACCGGGGAGCTGTTTTTT. This encodes CASSLGQITGELFF.